Shown below are 16 T cell receptor beta chains from a single sample sequenced in a study of monozygotic twins with inflammatory bowel disease. Reanalyzing the 5' RACE reads, TCRdb keeps one entry per CDR3 protein, without DNA. The sample shows 300,000 to 400,000 distinct CDR3 sequences, and roughly 2% sits with its ten largest clones. Sequencing was performed on blood. The source is a human donor with ulcerative colitis or Crohn's disease, or a healthy co-twin of an affected twin (not recorded which).

The chain is built from TRBV12-3 or TRBV12-4 and TRBJ2-3; as DNA is missing, the TRBD2 call by TCRdb cannot be tested. CDR3 length equals 17 residues. This CDR3 reads CASSPKGGHPTTDTQYF.

The chain joins TRBV6-1 to TRBJ2-3; as DNA is missing, the TRBD2 call by TCRdb cannot be tested. Germline values: CDR1 MNHNS, CDR2 SASEGT. This CDR3 has 15 residues. The CDR3 loop is CASRATSGTTDTQYF.

The rearrangement links TRBV6-5 to TRBJ2-1; TCRdb picks TRBD2, but there is no DNA to check that call. From germline, CDR1 is MNHEY and CDR2 SVGAGI. The CDR3 runs to 16 residues. This CDR3 reads CASSVLQGSGTDEQFF.

The V and J genes are TRBV20-1 and TRBJ1-5; TCRdb proposes TRBD1, but this gene call is untestable without DNA. There are 14 residues in the CDR3. Germline V lookup: CDR1 DFQATT, CDR2 SNEGSKA (reference sequence). The CDR3 sequence is CSARVSTAARAQHF.

The chain uses TRBV29-1 and TRBJ2-3; TCRdb's D call of TRBD1 is untestable without DNA. CDR3 size: 13 residues. Per germline, CDR1 SQVTM and CDR2 ANQGSEA. This CDR3 reads CSVVWGSGDTQYF.

The chain has TRBV29-1 and TRBJ2-7; TCRdb's D call, TRBD2, is unchecked because there is no DNA. The CDR3 has 14 residues. From germline, CDR1 is SQVTM and CDR2 ANQGSEA. The CDR3 loop reads CSVGVAGGPYEQYF.

The chain combines TRBV7-2 with TRBJ1-3; the D call of TRBD1 rests on TCRdb alone, since no DNA is present to check it. CDR3 length equals 15 residues. Germline loops: CDR1 SGHTA, CDR2 FQGNSA. CDR3 amino acids: CASSYSAGQGNTIYF.

The chain is built from TRBV7-9 and TRBJ1-2; TCRdb designates TRBD1, a call that cannot be tested without DNA. Per germline, CDR1 SEHNR and CDR2 FQNEAQ (reference sequence). The length of the CDR3 is 16 residues. CDR3: CASSLGERTANYGYTF.

The rearrangement links TRBV29-1 to TRBJ2-7; TCRdb proposes TRBD1, but this gene call is untestable without DNA. CDR1 and CDR2 (germline): SQVTM, ANQGSEA. The CDR3 covers 13 residues. CDR3 sequence reads: CSVVEQGGHEQYF.

The chain carries TRBV2 and TRBJ2-5; no DNA is available, so the TRBD2 call from TCRdb remains unchecked. The CDR3 length is 14 residues. Germline CDR1 SNHLY, CDR2 FYNNEI. The CDR3 loop is CASSGTSDVETQYF.

The CDR3 loop is CSADSYNSPLHF. The V call is TRBV20-1, the J call TRBJ1-6. The V gene's germline CDR1 is DFQATT and CDR2 SNEGSKA (reference sequence). CDR3 length equals 12 residues.

V gene TRBV7-2 combines with J gene TRBJ2-1; the TRBD2 assignment by TCRdb is unverifiable without DNA. CDR3 size: 15 residues. Germline V gene sequence: CDR1 SGHTA, CDR2 FQGNSA. CDR3 protein: CASSLTSGETNEQFF.

The chain combines TRBV3-1 with TRBJ1-1; checking the TCRdb D call of TRBD1 is not possible without DNA. CDR3 length: 13 amino acids. Germline values: CDR1 LGHDT, CDR2 YNNKEL (reference sequence). This CDR3 reads CASSSRQATEAFF.

The chain is built from TRBV11-2 and TRBJ2-2. Germline loops: CDR1 SGHAT, CDR2 FQNNGV. The CDR3 totals 11 residues. The CDR3 sequence: CASSSTGELFF. The complete variable domain, with remaining parts taken from reference TRBV11-2 and TRBJ2-2, reads EAGVAQSPRYKIIEKRQSVAFWCNPISGHATLYWYQQILGQGPKLLIQFQNNGVVDDSQLPKDRFSAERLKGVDSTLKIQPAKLEDSAVYLCASSSTGELFFGEGSRLTVL.

The chain employs TRBV7-9 and TRBJ1-1. Germline V gene sequence: CDR1 SEHNR, CDR2 FQNEAQ (reference sequence). The CDR3 contains 16 residues. This CDR3 is CASSLMAIRVNTEAFF.

This sequence joins TRBV25-1 and TRBJ2-5; as DNA is missing, the TRBD1 call by TCRdb cannot be tested. From germline, CDR1 is MGHDK and CDR2 SYGVNS. The length of the CDR3 is 13 residues. CDR3 amino acids: CASSEPGRETQYF. The complete variable domain, with remaining parts taken from reference TRBV25-1 and TRBJ2-5, reads EADIYQTPRYLVIGTGKKITLECSQTMGHDKMYWYQQDPGMELHLIHYSYGVNSTEKGDLSSESTVSRIRTEHFPLTLESARPSHTSQYLCASSEPGRETQYFGPGTRLLVL.